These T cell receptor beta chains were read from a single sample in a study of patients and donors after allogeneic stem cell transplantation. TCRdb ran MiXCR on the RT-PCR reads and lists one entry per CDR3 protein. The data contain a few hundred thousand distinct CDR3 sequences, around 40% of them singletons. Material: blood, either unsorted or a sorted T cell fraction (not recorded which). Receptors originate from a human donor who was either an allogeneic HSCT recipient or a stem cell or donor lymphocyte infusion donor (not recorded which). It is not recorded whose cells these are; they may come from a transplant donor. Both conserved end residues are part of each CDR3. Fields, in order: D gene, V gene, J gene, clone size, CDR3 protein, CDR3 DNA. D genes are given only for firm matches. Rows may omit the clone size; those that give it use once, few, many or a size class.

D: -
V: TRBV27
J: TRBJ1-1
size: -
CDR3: CASSDHNPGIVNTEAFF
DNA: TGTGCCAGCAGTGATCATAACCCCGGGATCGTGAACACTGAAGCTTTCTTT

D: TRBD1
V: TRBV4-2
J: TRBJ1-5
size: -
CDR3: CASSQGRGQDGQPQHF
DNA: TGTGCCAGCAGCCAAGGTAGAGGACAGGATGGTCAGCCCCAGCATTTT

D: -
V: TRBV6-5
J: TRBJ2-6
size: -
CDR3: CASSYWAGANVLTF
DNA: TGTGCCAGCAGTTACTGGGCTGGGGCCAACGTCCTGACTTTC

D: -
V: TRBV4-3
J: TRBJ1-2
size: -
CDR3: CASSQVQRNYGYTF
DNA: TGCGCCAGCAGCCAAGTCCAGCGTAACTATGGCTACACCTTC

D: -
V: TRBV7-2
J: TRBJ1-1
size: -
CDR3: CASRSRERGQTEAFF
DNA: TGTGCCAGCAGGTCAAGGGAGAGAGGGCAAACTGAAGCTTTCTTT

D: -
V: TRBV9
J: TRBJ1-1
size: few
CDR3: CASSVHRSGTNTEAFF
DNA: TGTGCCAGCAGCGTCCATCGGTCCGGAACGAACACTGAAGCTTTCTTT

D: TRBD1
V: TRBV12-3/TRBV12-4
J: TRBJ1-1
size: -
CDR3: CASTQGDFTEAFF
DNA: TGTGCCAGCACCCAGGGGGACTTCACTGAAGCTTTCTTT

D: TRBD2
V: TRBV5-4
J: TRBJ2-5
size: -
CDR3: CASTSTSGPQETQYF
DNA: TGTGCCAGCACCTCGACTAGCGGACCGCAAGAGACCCAGTACTTC

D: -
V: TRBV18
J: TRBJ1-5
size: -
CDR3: CASSPQGFSNQPQHF
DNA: TGTGCCAGCTCACCACAAGGCTTTAGCAATCAGCCCCAGCATTTT

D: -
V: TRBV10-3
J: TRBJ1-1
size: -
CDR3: CAISDRKLNTEAFF
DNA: TGTGCCATCAGTGACAGGAAACTGAACACTGAAGCTTTCTTT

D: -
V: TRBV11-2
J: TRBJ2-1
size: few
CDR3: CASSSTGRQFF
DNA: TGTGCCAGCAGCTCAACCGGGAGGCAGTTCTTC

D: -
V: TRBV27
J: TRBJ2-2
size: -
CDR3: CASSRRAGSTGELFF
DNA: TGTGCCAGCTCCCGCAGGGCGGGGAGCACCGGGGAGCTGTTTTTT

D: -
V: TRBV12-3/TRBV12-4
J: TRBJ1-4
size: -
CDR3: CASSLDRVLVATNEKLFF
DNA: TGTGCCAGCAGTCTCGACCGGGTCCTAGTTGCAACTAATGAAAAACTGTTTTTT

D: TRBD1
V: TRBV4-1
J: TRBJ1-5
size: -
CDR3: CASSQEGRQGRQPQHF
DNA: TGCGCCAGCAGCCAAGAAGGGAGACAGGGTAGACAGCCCCAGCATTTT

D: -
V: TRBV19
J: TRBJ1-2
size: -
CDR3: CASKDGLANYGYTF
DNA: TGTGCCAGTAAGGATGGGCTGGCTAACTATGGCTACACCTTC

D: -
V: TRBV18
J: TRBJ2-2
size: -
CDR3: CASRRETAGELFF
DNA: TGTGCCAGCCGTAGAGAGACGGCCGGGGAGCTGTTTTTT

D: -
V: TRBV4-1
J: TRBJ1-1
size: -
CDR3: CASSPGRENTEAFF
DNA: TGCGCCAGCAGTCCCGGACGGGAAAACACTGAAGCTTTCTTT

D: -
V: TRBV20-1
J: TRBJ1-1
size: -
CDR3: CSASQPGGENTEAFF
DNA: TGCAGTGCTTCCCAACCGGGAGGGGAGAACACTGAAGCTTTCTTT

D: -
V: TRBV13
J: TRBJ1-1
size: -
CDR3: CASRHGHGGWHTEAFF
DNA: TGTGCCAGCAGGCACGGACATGGAGGTTGGCACACTGAAGCTTTCTTT

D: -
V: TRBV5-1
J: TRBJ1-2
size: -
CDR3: CASSLGLRLFYGYTF
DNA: TGCGCCAGCAGCTTGGGACTCCGTCTTTTCTATGGCTACACCTTC

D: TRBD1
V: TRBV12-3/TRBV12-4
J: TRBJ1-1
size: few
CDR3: CASSLRQGAEAFF
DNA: TGTGCCAGCAGTTTGAGACAGGGTGCTGAAGCTTTCTTT

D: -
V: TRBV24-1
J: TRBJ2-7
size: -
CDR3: CATSDDDSYEQYF
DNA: TGTGCCACCAGTGACGACGATTCATACGAGCAGTACTTC

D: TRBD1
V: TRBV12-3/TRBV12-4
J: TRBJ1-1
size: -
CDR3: CASSLTGGVTEAFF
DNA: TGTGCCAGCAGTTTAACAGGGGGCGTCACTGAAGCTTTCTTT

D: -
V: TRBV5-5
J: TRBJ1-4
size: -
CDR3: CASSLDPNNVKLFF
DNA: TGTGCCAGCAGCTTGGACCCGAATAACGTAAAACTGTTTTTT

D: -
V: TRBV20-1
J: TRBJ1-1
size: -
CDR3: CSAEGGTLNTEAFF
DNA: TGCAGTGCCGAAGGCGGCACTTTGAACACTGAAGCTTTCTTT

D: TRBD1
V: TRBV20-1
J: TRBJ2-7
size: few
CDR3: CSATRQGSPYEQYF
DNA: TGCAGTGCTACACGACAGGGGAGCCCCTACGAGCAGTACTTC

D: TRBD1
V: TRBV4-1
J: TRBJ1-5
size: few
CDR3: CASSTRYRGEQPQHF
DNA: TGCGCCAGCAGCACCCGTTACAGGGGAGAGCAGCCCCAGCATTTT

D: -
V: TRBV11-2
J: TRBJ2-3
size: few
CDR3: CASTLHPFGTDTQYF
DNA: TGTGCCAGCACCCTACATCCGTTTGGCACAGATACGCAGTATTTT

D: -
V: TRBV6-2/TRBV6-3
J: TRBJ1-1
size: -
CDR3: CASSYYFSTTQNTEAFF
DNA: TGTGCCAGCAGTTACTACTTCTCTACAACCCAGAACACTGAAGCTTTCTTT

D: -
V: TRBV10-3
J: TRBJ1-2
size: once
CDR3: CAIGPWGADYGYTF
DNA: TGTGCCATCGGGCCGTGGGGGGCAGACTATGGCTACACCTTC

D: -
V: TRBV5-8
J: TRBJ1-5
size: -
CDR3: CASSFWGTDQPQHF
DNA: TGTGCCAGCAGCTTTTGGGGGACCGATCAGCCCCAGCATTTT

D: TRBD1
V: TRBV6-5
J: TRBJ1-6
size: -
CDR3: CASSYSGTGVSPLHF
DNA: TGTGCCAGCAGTTACTCGGGGACAGGGGTTTCACCCCTCCACTTT

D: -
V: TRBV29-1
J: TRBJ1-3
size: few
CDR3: CSVEEHGANTIYF
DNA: TGCAGCGTTGAAGAGCACGGAGCAAACACCATATATTTT

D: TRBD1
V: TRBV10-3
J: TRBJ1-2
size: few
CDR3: CAISESMDRVYGYTF
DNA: TGTGCCATCAGTGAGTCGATGGACAGGGTGTATGGCTACACCTTC

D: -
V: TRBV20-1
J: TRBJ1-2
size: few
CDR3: CSAIAGTLNYGYTF
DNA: TGCAGTGCTATTGCCGGGACCCTTAACTATGGCTACACCTTC

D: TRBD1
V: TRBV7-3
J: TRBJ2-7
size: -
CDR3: CASSLTWTGVLYEQYF
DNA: TGTGCCAGCAGCTTAACGTGGACAGGGGTCCTCTACGAGCAGTACTTC

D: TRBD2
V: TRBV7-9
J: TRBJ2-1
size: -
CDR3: CASSLGAGGLWNEQFF
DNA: TGTGCCAGCAGCTTAGGAGCGGGGGGGCTTTGGAATGAGCAGTTCTTC

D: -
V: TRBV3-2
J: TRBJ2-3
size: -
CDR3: CASSHPCVGWDTQYF
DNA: TGTGCCAGCAGCCACCCGTGTGTTGGGTGGGATACGCAGTATTTT

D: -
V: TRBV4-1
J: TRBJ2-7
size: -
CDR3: CASSQGAGREIGYEQYF
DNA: TGCGCCAGCAGCCAAGGCGCGGGCAGGGAGATTGGATACGAGCAGTACTTC

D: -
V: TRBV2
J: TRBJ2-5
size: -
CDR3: CASIGVQETQYF
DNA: TGTGCCAGCATCGGGGTCCAAGAGACCCAGTACTTC

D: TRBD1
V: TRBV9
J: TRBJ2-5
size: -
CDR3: CASSVAAGGAIGRETQYF
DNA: TGTGCCAGCAGCGTAGCCGCAGGGGGCGCGATAGGAAGAGAGACCCAGTACTTC

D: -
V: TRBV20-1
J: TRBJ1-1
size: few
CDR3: CSATRGGNTEAFF
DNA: TGCAGTGCTACAAGAGGGGGGAACACTGAAGCTTTCTTT

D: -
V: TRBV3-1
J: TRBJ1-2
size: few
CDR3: CASSQDLRDGYGYTF
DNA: TGTGCCAGCAGCCAAGATTTAAGGGACGGCTATGGCTACACCTTC

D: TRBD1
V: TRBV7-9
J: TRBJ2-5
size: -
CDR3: CASSSGTGGQETQYF
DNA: TGTGCCAGCAGCTCCGGGACAGGGGGCCAAGAGACCCAGTACTTC

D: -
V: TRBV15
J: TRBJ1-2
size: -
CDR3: CATSRERDVYGYTF
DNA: TGTGCCACCAGCAGAGAAAGGGACGTCTATGGCTACACCTTC

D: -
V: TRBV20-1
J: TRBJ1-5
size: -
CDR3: CSARWRGSNQPQHF
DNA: TGCAGTGCTAGATGGCGAGGGAGCAATCAGCCCCAGCATTTT

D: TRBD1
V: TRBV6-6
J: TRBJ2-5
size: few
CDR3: CASSTLTGRETQYF
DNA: TGTGCCAGCAGTACGCTGACAGGGCGAGAGACCCAGTACTTC

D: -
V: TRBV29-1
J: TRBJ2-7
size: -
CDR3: CSVEEGGSRDYEQYF
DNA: TGCAGCGTTGAAGAGGGGGGCAGTCGAGACTACGAGCAGTACTTC

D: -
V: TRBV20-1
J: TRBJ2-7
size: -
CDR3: CSARGAGSYEQYF
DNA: TGCAGTGCTAGGGGGGCAGGGTCCTACGAGCAGTACTTC

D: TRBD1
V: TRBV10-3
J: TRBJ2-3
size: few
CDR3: CAIKKGTGFADTQYF
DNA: TGTGCCATCAAGAAAGGGACAGGGTTTGCAGATACGCAGTATTTT

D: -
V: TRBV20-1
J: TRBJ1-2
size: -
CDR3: CSASGTDRYGYTF
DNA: TGCAGTGCTTCCGGGACGGATAGATATGGCTACACCTTC

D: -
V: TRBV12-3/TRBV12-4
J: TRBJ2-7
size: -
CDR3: CASSLDDEQYF
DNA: TGTGCCAGCAGTTTGGACGACGAGCAGTACTTC

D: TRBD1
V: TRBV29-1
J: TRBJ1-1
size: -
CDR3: CSADRVNTEAFF
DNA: TGCAGCGCGGACAGGGTGAACACTGAAGCTTTCTTT

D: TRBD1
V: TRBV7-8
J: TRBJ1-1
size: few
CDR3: CASSLVRTGKNTEAFF
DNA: TGTGCCAGCAGCTTAGTCCGGACAGGGAAGAACACTGAAGCTTTCTTT

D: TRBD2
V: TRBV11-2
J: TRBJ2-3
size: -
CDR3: CASSALAGGTDTQYF
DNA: TGTGCCAGCAGCGCCCTAGCGGGAGGCACAGATACGCAGTATTTT

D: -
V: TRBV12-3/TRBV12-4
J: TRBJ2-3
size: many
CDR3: CASSAPWGSDTQYF
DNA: TGTGCCAGCAGTGCGCCTTGGGGGTCAGATACGCAGTATTTT

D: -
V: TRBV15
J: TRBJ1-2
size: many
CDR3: CATSRVGRDYGYTF
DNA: TGTGCCACCAGCAGAGTAGGGCGGGACTATGGCTACACCTTC